This T cell receptor (beta chain) comes out of a study of CD8+ T cells in alopecia areata. Germline CDR1 and CDR2: MNHEY and SMNVEV (reference sequence). V lost 2 bases and J lost 6, with 13 bases in between. The CDR3 loop spans 15 amino acids. Turning to this clone: Its matching antigen is unknown.

Study-level results: Significant decreases in scalp clonality and expanded CD8+ clones followed tofacitinib treatment. Scalp samples also contribute reads from the resident alphabeta T cells found in normal skin.

cDNA reverse transcribed from extracted RNA served as the sequencing template. This table comes from immunoSEQ multiplex PCR, and its TCRdb copy is limited to in-frame clones, with some not included. The sample records 10,000 to 15,000 clones, approximately 71% being singletons. Described treatment: oral pan-JAK inhibitor, 5-10 mg twice daily. Peripheral blood, together with lesional scalp punch biopsies, was collected from alopecia areata patients. The chain couples TRBV27 to TRBJ2-2; the D is unclear. The sequence was collected from a human donor with alopecia areata. The sample was skin, taken at week 4, from a patient treated with tofacitinib. The CDR3 region has the DNA TGTGCCAGCAGTTTAGCGTGGGAAAGGCCCGGGGAGCTGTTTTTT. Translating it yields CASSLAWERPGELFF.